This TCR beta chain is from a study of beta chain features in type 1 diabetes. Study-wide results and limits: A moderate, significant TCRB CDR3 shortening appeared in type 1 diabetes across four CD4+ subsets.

Reverse transcription of all isolated RNA meant that expressed TCRB transcripts were sequenced. TCRdb's table, derived via immunoSEQ multiplex PCR, lists solely in-frame clones and lacks some. Among over 500,000 clones, around 15% were seen once, and the ten largest hold 0.09% to 0.095%. The germline V gene has CDR1 SGHTA and CDR2 FQGNSA. The V gene end was trimmed by 4 bases and the J gene end by 0 bases; junction bases not matched to a gene: 7. The CDR3 is 17 amino acids. Sorted CD4+ subsets: naive, central memory, regulatory, stem cell-like memory (CD45RO/CCR7/CD25/CD127/CD95/CD27 panel). Notes on this clone: Its antigen is as yet unknown.

This sequence joins TRBV7-2 and TRBJ1-5, with 9 bases aligning to TRBD1. The sequencing sample was made of naive CD4+ T cells from blood. This receptor was obtained from a man aged 18 to 30 in good health. The DNA of the CDR3 is TGTGCCAGCAGCTCGATAGACAGGGGGTTTAGCAATCAGCCCCAGCATTTT. Encoded protein: CASSSIDRGFSNQPQHF.